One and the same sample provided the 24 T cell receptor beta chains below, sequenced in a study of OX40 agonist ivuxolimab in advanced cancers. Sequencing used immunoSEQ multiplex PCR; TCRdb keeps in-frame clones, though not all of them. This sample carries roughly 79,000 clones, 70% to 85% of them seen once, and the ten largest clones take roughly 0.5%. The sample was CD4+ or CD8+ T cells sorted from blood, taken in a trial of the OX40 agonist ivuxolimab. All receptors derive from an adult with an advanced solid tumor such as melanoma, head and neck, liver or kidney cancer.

DNA for the CDR3: TGTGCCAGCAGCCCCACTCCCGACCCTCGTAGGGCGAACACTGAAGCTTTCTTT. Translation: CASSPTPDPRRANTEAFF. The rearrangement uses TRBV5-4 and TRBJ1-1; D is unresolved. CDR3 length: 18 residues. The V gene lost 4 bases and the J gene lost 1 base, with 23 bases spanning the gap. Germline values: CDR1 SGHNT, CDR2 YYREEE (reference sequence). The full variable domain, rest sourced from reference TRBV5-4 and TRBJ1-1, is ETGVTQSPTHLIKTRGQQVTLRCSSQSGHNTVSWYQQALGQGPQFIFQYYREEENGRGNFPPRFSGLQFPNYSSELNVNALELDDSALYLCASSPTPDPRRANTEAFFGQGTRLTVV.

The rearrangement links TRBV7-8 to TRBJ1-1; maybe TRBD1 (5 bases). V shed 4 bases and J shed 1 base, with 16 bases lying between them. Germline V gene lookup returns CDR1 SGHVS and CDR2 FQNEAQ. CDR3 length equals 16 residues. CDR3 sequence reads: CASSSPSGLQNTEAFF. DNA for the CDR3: TGTGCCAGCAGCTCGCCATCAGGGTTACAGAACACTGAAGCTTTCTTT.

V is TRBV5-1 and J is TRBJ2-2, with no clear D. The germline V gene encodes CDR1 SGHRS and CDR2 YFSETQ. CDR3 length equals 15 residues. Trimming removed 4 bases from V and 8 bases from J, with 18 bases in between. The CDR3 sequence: CASSPTTGFLGELFF. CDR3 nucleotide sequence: TGCGCCAGCAGCCCTACGACCGGTTTCCTAGGGGAGCTGTTTTTT.

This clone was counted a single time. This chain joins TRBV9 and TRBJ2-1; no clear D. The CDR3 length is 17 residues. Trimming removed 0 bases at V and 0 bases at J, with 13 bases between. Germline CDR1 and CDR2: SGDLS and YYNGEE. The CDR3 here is CASSVVRSSSSYNEQFF. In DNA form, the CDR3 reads TGTGCCAGCAGCGTAGTCCGGAGCTCGAGCTCCTACAATGAGCAGTTCTTC.

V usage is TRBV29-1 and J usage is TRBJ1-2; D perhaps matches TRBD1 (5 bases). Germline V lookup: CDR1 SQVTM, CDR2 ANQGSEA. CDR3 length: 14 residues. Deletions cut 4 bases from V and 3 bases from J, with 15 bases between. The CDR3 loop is CSVGQFESYYGYTF. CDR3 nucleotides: TGCAGCGTTGGACAGTTTGAAAGCTACTATGGCTACACCTTC. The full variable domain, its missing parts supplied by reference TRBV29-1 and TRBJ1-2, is SAVISQKPSRDICQRGTSLTIQCQVDSQVTMMFWYRQQPGQSLTLIATANQGSEATYESGFVIDKFPISRPNLTFSTLTVSNMSPEDSSIYLCSVGQFESYYGYTFGSGTRLTVV.

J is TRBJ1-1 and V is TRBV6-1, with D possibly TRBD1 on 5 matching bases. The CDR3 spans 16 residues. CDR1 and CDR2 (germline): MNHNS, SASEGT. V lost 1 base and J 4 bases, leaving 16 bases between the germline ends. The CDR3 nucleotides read TGTGCCAGCAGTGAAGGCAGGGATGGAAGGCGCACTGAAGCTTTCTTT. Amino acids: CASSEGRDGRRTEAFF.

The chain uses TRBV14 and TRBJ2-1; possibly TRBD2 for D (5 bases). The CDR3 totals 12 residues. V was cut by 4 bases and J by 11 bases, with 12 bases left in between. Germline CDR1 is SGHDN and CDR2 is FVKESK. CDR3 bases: TGTGCCAGCAGCCGACCTGGACTCCAGCAGTTCTTC. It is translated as CASSRPGLQQFF.

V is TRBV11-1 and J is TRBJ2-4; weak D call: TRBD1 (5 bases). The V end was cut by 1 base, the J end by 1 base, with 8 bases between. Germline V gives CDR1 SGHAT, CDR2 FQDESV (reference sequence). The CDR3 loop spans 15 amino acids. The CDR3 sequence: CASSLGAGAKNIQYF. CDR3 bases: TGTGCCAGCAGCTTAGGGGCAGGGGCCAAAAACATTCAGTACTTC.

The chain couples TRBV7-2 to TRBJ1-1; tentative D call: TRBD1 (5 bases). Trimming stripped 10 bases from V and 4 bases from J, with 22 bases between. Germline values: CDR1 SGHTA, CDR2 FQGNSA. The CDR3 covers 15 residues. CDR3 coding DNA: TGTGCCAAGCAGCGTACCGAGGCGGGGACCACTGAAGCTTTCTTT. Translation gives CAKQRTEAGTTEAFF.

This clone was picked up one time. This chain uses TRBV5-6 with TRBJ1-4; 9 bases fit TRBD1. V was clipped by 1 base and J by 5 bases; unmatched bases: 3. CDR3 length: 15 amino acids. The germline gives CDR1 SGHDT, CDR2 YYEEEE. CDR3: CASSLMDRGNEKLFF. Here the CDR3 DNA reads TGTGCCAGCAGCTTGATGGACAGGGGAAATGAAAAACTGTTTTTT.

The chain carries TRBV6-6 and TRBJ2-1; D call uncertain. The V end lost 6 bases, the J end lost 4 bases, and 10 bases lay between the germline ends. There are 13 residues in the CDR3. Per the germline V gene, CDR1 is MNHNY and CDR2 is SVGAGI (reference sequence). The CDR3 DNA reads TGTGCCAGCAGCGATGACTTGTACAATGAGCAGTTCTTC. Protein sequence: CASSDDLYNEQFF.

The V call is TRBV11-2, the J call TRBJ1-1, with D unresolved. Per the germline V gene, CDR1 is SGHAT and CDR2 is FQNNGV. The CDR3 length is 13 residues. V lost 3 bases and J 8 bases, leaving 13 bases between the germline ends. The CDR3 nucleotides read TGTGCCAGCAGCTTTTCCGAGGGTGTGGAAGCTTTCTTT. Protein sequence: CASSFSEGVEAFF.

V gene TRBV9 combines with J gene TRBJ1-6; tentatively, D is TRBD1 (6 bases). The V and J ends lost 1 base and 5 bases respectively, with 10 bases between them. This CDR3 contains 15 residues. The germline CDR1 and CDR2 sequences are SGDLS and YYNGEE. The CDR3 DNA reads TGTGCCAGCAGCGTATCCACAGGGAATAATTCACCCCTCCACTTT. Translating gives CASSVSTGNNSPLHF.

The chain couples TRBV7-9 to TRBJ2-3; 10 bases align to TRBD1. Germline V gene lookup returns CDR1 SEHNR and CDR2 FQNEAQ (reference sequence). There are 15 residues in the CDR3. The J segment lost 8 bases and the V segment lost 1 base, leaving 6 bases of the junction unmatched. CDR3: CASSLGDRGRGTQYF. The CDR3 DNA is TGTGCCAGCAGCTTAGGGGACAGGGGACGTGGTACGCAGTATTTT.

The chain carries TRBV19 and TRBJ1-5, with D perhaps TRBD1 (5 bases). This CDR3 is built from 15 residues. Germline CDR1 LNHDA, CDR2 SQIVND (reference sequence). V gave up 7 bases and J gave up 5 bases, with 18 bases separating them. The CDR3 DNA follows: TGTGCCAGTAAAGTCGCGGCAGGGCGGGATCAGCCCCAGCATTTT. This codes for CASKVAAGRDQPQHF.

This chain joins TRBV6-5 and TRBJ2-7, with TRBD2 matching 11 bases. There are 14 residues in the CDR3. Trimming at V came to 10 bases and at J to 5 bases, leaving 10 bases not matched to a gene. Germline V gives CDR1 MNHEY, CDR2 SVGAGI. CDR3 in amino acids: CATRRGSGRDEQYF. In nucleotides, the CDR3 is TGTGCCACCCGTCGTGGTAGCGGGAGGGACGAGCAGTACTTC.

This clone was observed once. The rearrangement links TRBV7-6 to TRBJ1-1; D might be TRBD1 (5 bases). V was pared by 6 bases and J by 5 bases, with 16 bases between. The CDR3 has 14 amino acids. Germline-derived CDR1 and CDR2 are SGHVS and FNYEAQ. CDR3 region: CASSRWAGGTEAFF. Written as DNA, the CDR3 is TGTGCCAGCAGTAGGTGGGCGGGGGGGACTGAAGCTTTCTTT.

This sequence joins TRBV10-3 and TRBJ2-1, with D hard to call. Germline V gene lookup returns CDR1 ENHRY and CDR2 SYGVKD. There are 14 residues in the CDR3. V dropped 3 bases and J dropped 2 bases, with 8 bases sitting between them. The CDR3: CAISDSETYNEQFF. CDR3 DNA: TGTGCCATCAGTGATTCGGAAACCTACAATGAGCAGTTCTTC.

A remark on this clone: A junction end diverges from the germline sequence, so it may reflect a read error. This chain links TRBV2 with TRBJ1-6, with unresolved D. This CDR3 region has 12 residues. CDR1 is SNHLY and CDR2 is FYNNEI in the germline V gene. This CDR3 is CASREEPSPLHF. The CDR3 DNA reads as TGTGCCAGCAGGGAAGAACCTTCACCCCTCCACTTT. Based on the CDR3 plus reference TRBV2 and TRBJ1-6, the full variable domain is EPEVTQTPSHQVTQMGQEVILRCVPISNHLYFYWYRQILGQKVEFLVSFYNNEISEKSEIFDDQFSVERPDGSNFTLKIRSTKLEDSAMYFCASREEPSPLHFGNGTRLTVT.

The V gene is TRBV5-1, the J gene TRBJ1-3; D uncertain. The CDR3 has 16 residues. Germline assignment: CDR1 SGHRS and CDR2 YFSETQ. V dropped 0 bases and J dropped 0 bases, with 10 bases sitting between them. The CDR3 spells CASSLGQTYSGNTIYF. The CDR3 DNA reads TGCGCCAGCAGCTTGGGCCAGACCTACTCTGGAAACACCATATATTTT.

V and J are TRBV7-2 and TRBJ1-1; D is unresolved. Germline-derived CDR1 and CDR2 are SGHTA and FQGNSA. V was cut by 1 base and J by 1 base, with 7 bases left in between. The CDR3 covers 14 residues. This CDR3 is CASSLGNSNTEAFF. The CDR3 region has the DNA TGTGCCAGCAGCTTAGGAAACTCGAACACTGAAGCTTTCTTT.

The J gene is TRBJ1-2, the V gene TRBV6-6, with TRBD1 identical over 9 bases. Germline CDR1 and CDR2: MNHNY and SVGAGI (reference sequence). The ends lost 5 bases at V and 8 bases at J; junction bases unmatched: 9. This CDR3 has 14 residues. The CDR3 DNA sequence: TGTGCCAGCAGTCCACAGGGGGCGCCGAAGGGCTACACCTTC. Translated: CASSPQGAPKGYTF.

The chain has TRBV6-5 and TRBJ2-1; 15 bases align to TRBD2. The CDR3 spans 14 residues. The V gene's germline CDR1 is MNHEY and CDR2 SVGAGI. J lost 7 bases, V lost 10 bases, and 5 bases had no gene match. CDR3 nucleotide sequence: TGTGCCACTCAGGGACTAGCGGGGGGTAATGAGCAGTTCTTC. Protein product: CATQGLAGGNEQFF.

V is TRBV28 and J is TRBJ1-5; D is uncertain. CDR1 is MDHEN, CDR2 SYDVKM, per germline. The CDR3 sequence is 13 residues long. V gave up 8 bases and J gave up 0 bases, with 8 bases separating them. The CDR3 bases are TGTGCCAGCGTCAAGAATAGCAATCAGCCCCAGCATTTT. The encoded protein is CASVKNSNQPQHF.